This TCR beta chain was captured in a study of control samples from healthy donors and cancer patients. Assay: immunoSEQ multiplex PCR; the TCRdb copy retains only in-frame clones and omits some. This sample's table reports some 190,000 clones. This TCR was sampled from a woman in her twenties or thirties in good health. Input material: blood.

CDR3 DNA: TGTGCCAGCAGCTTAGGCAGGGATGGCTACACCTTC. The encoded protein is CASSLGRDGYTF. This chain joins TRBV7-2 and TRBJ1-2; possible D gene TRBD1, 5 bases. V lost 1 base, J lost 6 bases, and 6 bases lay in between. The CDR3 contains 12 residues. From germline, CDR1 is SGHTA and CDR2 FQGNSA. Supplemented by reference TRBV7-2 and TRBJ1-2, the full variable domain reads GAGVSQSPSNKVTEKGKDVELRCDPISGHTALYWYRQSLGQGLEFLIYFQGNSAPDKSGLPSDRFSAERTGGSVSTLTIQRTQQEDSAVYLCASSLGRDGYTFGSGTRLTVV.